The source of this T cell receptor beta chain is a study of siplizumab effects on memory and regulatory T cells. TCRdb's table, derived via immunoSEQ multiplex PCR, lists solely in-frame clones and lacks some. The table records approximately 60,000 clones, roughly 85% of them present only once. The CDR3 covers 16 residues. Germline V gene sequence: CDR1 MGHRA, CDR2 YSYEKL. J lost 7 bases, V lost 4 bases, and 13 bases had no gene match. Three donor pairs also had unstimulated CD4+ and CD8+ naive and memory subsets sequenced. The receptor was derived from a human donor in good health. The J gene is TRBJ2-1, the V gene TRBV4-1; the match to TRBD2 covers 7 bases. Material: memory CD4+ T cells sorted from blood. As DNA, the CDR3 is TGCGCCAGCAGCCCTGGACGGGGAGGGGTTACAAATGAGCAGTTCTTC. Protein: CASSPGRGGVTNEQFF.